This T cell receptor beta chain was identified in a study of T cells after yellow fever vaccination. For the study at large: Preparation of the low-cell-number fractions used SMART-Seq v4 Ultra Low Input. General study results and limits: Repertoires sorted by FACS could include abundant clonotypes that are contaminants from the bulk population. By day 5 rather than day 15, the secondary response had peaked, though it was weaker.

TCRdb passed the 5' RACE reads through MiXCR, listing each CDR3 protein once. Of around 340,000 distinct CDR3 sequences listed, roughly 9.4% were seen once; the top ten hold about a sixth. About this clonotype itself: The antigen remains undetermined.

CDR3 size: 16 residues. V shed 3 bases and J shed 1 base, with 14 bases lying between them. Per the germline V gene, CDR1 is SGDLS and CDR2 is YYNGEE. The sequences come from PBMCs, collected on the day of the first yellow fever vaccination. The source of this sequence is a man aged 18 to 30 who received the YFV17D yellow fever vaccine. The chain joins TRBV9 to TRBJ2-1, with D perhaps given as TRBD1 or TRBD2 (5 bases each). The CDR3 nucleotides read TGTGCCAGCAGCGGGGAATCAGGGAGATCCTACAATGAGCAGTTCTTC. Protein: CASSGESGRSYNEQFF. Based on the CDR3 plus reference TRBV9 and TRBJ2-1, the full variable domain is DSGVTQTPKHLITATGQRVTLRCSPRSGDLSVYWYQQSLDQGLQFLIQYYNGEERAKGNILERFSAQQFPDLHSELNLSSLELGDSALYFCASSGESGRSYNEQFFGPGTRLTVL.